The 28 T cell receptor beta chains below were found in one sample sequenced in a study of shared clonotypes between healthy human individuals. Using immunoSEQ multiplex PCR, the repertoire was profiled, and TCRdb retains in-frame clones only, with some absent. The table includes 490,000 or so clones, less than 80% detected once. Sequenced material: PBMCs. The source of these receptors is a woman between 40 and 50 years old in good health. Some clones in this sample may be carry-over from other donors' samples.

The CDR3, as DNA: TGTGCCAGCAGCGCGTCCGGGGCTAGCGGGAGTCCTAGAGCACGCGAGCAGTACTTC. Amino acids: CASSASGASGSPRAREQYF. The J gene is TRBJ2-7, the V gene TRBV11-2; TRBD2 agrees at 10 bases. CDR1 is SGHAT and CDR2 is FQNNGV in the germline V gene. This CDR3 has 19 amino acids. The ends lost 5 bases at V and 6 bases at J; junction bases unmatched: 22.

V and J are TRBV4-2 and TRBJ2-7; TRBD2 agrees at 8 bases. The germline CDR1 and CDR2 sequences are LGHNA and YNFKEQ. The CDR3 covers 16 residues. V trimming: 3 bases; J trimming: 4 bases; junction bases outside the gene matches: 11. The CDR3 is CASSQGRAGGFYEQYF. CDR3 nucleotide sequence: TGTGCCAGCAGCCAGGGGCGGGCGGGAGGTTTTTACGAGCAGTACTTC.

The chain links TRBV29-1 to TRBJ1-1; D is unclear. The germline gives CDR1 SQVTM, CDR2 ANQGSEA. The CDR3 is made up of 12 amino acids. The ends were cut back, 3 bases at V and 4 bases at J, with 9 bases in the middle. The DNA of the CDR3 is TGCAGCGTTGATCTGGGGAGCACTGAAGCTTTCTTT. Protein: CSVDLGSTEAFF.

CDR3 amino acids: CASSQNLGARSKSYGYTF. The DNA for the CDR3 is TGTGCCAGCAGTCAAAATTTGGGGGCCCGGAGTAAGAGCTATGGCTACACCTTC. The genes are TRBV25-1 and TRBJ1-2; TRBD1 might be the D (6 bases). The CDR3 totals 18 residues. V shed 5 bases and J shed 4 bases, with 26 bases lying between them. The V gene's germline CDR1 is MGHDK and CDR2 SYGVNS.

CDR3 bases: TGTGCCAGCATACCGGCCTGGCAGGGACGAAATCAGCCCCAGCATTTT. It is translated as CASIPAWQGRNQPQHF. V is TRBV27 and J is TRBJ1-5; perhaps TRBD1 as D (5 bases). V was clipped by 7 bases and J by 4 bases, with 20 bases between them. CDR3 length equals 16 residues. Germline CDR1 reads MNHEY; CDR2 reads SMNVEV (reference sequence).

This rearrangement joins TRBV6-6 to TRBJ2-7, with D unresolved. The CDR3 runs 12 residues. V lost 2 bases to trimming and J lost 4 bases, with 6 bases between them. The germline CDR1 and CDR2 sequences are MNHNY and SVGAGI (reference sequence). The CDR3 sequence is CASSYLRYEQYF. For the CDR3, the DNA is TGTGCCAGCAGTTACCTGAGGTACGAGCAGTACTTC.

The V gene is TRBV7-9, the J gene TRBJ2-7; TRBD1 agrees at 8 bases. J was trimmed by 4 bases and V by 5 bases; bases with no gene match: 10. Germline loops: CDR1 SEHNR, CDR2 FQNEAQ (reference sequence). CDR3 size: 15 residues. The CDR3 reads CASSPWAGGGYEQYF. CDR3 nucleotides: TGTGCCAGCAGCCCCTGGGCAGGGGGCGGATACGAGCAGTACTTC. The full variable domain, in which reference TRBV7-9 and TRBJ2-7 provide the parts outside the CDR3, is DTGVSQNPRHKITKRGQNVTFRCDPISEHNRLYWYRQTLGQGPEFLTYFQNEAQLEKSRLLSDRFSAERPKGSFSTLEIQRTEQGDSAMYLCASSPWAGGGYEQYFGPGTRLTVT.

The chain joins TRBV30 to TRBJ2-7; D call uncertain. The germline CDR1 and CDR2 sequences are GTSNPN and SVGIG (reference sequence). CDR3 size: 14 residues. Deletions cut 2 bases from V and 0 bases from J, with 11 bases between. The CDR3 region has the DNA TGTGCCTGGAGTAACGGCAGGACCTCCTACGAGCAGTACTTC. It translates to CAWSNGRTSYEQYF.

The CDR3 protein is CASSPAQGIRETQYF. The CDR3 nucleotides read TGTGCCAGCAGCCCGGCACAGGGGATCAGGGAGACCCAGTACTTC. This chain uses TRBV5-4 with TRBJ2-5; TRBD1 aligns across 7 bases. V gave up 4 bases and J gave up 5 bases; unmatched junction bases: 11. Germline V gene lookup returns CDR1 SGHNT and CDR2 YYREEE (reference sequence). This CDR3 has 15 amino acids.

The rearrangement joins TRBV19 to TRBJ2-5; 8 nucleotides match TRBD1. Trimming cost V 8 bases and J 5 bases; bases outside gene matches: 7. The length of the CDR3 is 13 residues. CDR1 is LNHDA, CDR2 SQIVND, per germline (reference sequence). CDR3 protein: CASGQGAGETQYF. CDR3 coding DNA: TGTGCCAGTGGGCAGGGGGCAGGGGAGACCCAGTACTTC.

The chain has TRBV11-3 and TRBJ2-1, with D unresolved. Germline CDR1 SGHNT, CDR2 YENEEA. The V gene lost 4 bases and the J gene lost 3 bases, with 7 bases spanning the gap. This CDR3 is 13 amino acids long. CDR3 sequence: CASSYDLYNEQFF. The CDR3, as DNA: TGTGCCAGCAGCTACGATCTCTACAATGAGCAGTTCTTC.

The J gene is TRBJ2-7, the V gene TRBV6-6, with a possible D match to TRBD2 (7 bases). Looked up from germline, CDR1 is MNHNY and CDR2 is SVGAGI (reference sequence). The V and J ends lost 8 bases and 11 bases respectively, with 19 bases between them. The CDR3 contains 12 residues. This CDR3 reads CASCKGGGREYF. The CDR3 coding sequence is TGTGCCAGCTGTAAGGGGGGGGGCAGGGAGTACTTC.

This clone was picked up one time. V and J are TRBV6-1 and TRBJ1-2; D unresolved. The CDR3 has 13 amino acids. V was shortened by 0 bases and J by 7 bases, with 9 bases between the two germline ends. The germline V gene encodes CDR1 MNHNS and CDR2 SASEGT. The CDR3 DNA is TGTGCCAGCAGTGAAGCGCCACAGAGTGGCTACACCTTC. Translation gives CASSEAPQSGYTF.

The chain joins TRBV30 to TRBJ2-7, with D tentatively TRBD1 (7 bases). V shed 4 bases and J shed 3 bases, with 16 bases lying between them. The CDR3 extends over 14 amino acids. CDR1 is GTSNPN, CDR2 SVGIG, per germline (reference sequence). The CDR3 sequence: CAWNRGGGNYEQYF. The CDR3, as DNA: TGTGCCTGGAACAGGGGAGGAGGGAACTACGAGCAGTACTTC.

V gene TRBV7-9 combines with J gene TRBJ2-1, with D uncertain. V lost 2 bases, J lost 7 bases, and 3 bases lay in between. CDR1 and CDR2 (germline): SEHNR, FQNEAQ (reference sequence). CDR3 length equals 11 residues. CDR3 loop: CASSLTNEQFF. The CDR3, as DNA: TGTGCCAGCAGCTTAACTAATGAGCAGTTCTTC.

This clone has a single count. The V and J genes are TRBV5-1 and TRBJ2-1; possibly TRBD2 for D (5 bases). Trimming pared 4 bases from V and 1 base from J, leaving 9 bases between. Per germline, CDR1 SGHRS and CDR2 YFSETQ. CDR3 length: 14 amino acids. The CDR3 here is CASSPGLSYNEQFF. CDR3 DNA: TGCGCCAGCAGCCCCGGACTTTCCTACAATGAGCAGTTCTTC.

This clone was counted between two and nine times. The J gene is TRBJ2-7, the V gene TRBV14; D is ambiguous. The CDR3 has 16 amino acids. Germline V lookup: CDR1 SGHDN, CDR2 FVKESK. The V gene lost 3 bases and the J gene lost 1 base, with 16 bases spanning the gap. The CDR3 DNA sequence: TGTGCCAGCAGCCAGACGTCGAGTCCAACTTCCTACGAGCAGTACTTC. Its protein product is CASSQTSSPTSYEQYF.

The rearrangement uses TRBV6-1 and TRBJ1-1; TRBD1 agrees at 7 bases. V dropped 5 bases and J dropped 3; count of bases not matched to a gene: 3. CDR3 size: 13 residues. CDR1 is MNHNS, CDR2 SASEGT, per germline. CDR3 nucleotides: TGTGCCAGCAGTAATACAGGGGACACTGAAGCTTTCTTT. Translation: CASSNTGDTEAFF.

This clone was seen repeatedly, ten times or more. V usage is TRBV4-2 and J usage is TRBJ2-7; unclear D gene. Germline CDR1 and CDR2: LGHNA and YNFKEQ. Trimming shortened V by 2 bases and J by 0 bases, and 11 bases separated the two germline ends. The CDR3 length is 15 residues. The CDR3 sequence: CASSQQPSASYEQYF. The CDR3 DNA reads TGTGCCAGCAGCCAACAGCCTAGTGCCTCCTACGAGCAGTACTTC.

In DNA, the CDR3 is TGTGCCAGCTTAACCGAGCGGGAGGGGGGAAATGAGCAGTTCTTC. This sequence encodes CASLTEREGGNEQFF. V usage is TRBV2 and J usage is TRBJ2-1; TRBD2 matches at 10 bases. With V trimmed by 8 bases and J by 7 bases, 11 bases remained unmatched. Looked up from germline, CDR1 is SNHLY and CDR2 is FYNNEI. The CDR3 sequence is 15 residues long. The full variable domain, with the rest looked up from reference TRBV2 and TRBJ2-1, is EPEVTQTPSHQVTQMGQEVILRCVPISNHLYFYWYRQILGQKVEFLVSFYNNEISEKSEIFDDQFSVERPDGSNFTLKIRSTKLEDSAMYFCASLTEREGGNEQFFGPGTRLTVL.

This clone appeared a few times. This specimen includes other DNA sequences encoding the same CDR3. The chain couples TRBV11-3 to TRBJ2-5; D is possibly TRBD1 (8 bases). The CDR3 totals 16 residues. Germline V gene data show CDR1 as SGHNT and CDR2 as YENEEA. V was shortened by 1 base and J by 2 bases, with 14 bases between the two germline ends. The DNA of the CDR3 is TGTGCCAGCAGCTTAGGGGGAGGGACAGGACAAGAGACCCAGTACTTC. It specifies CASSLGGGTGQETQYF.

J is TRBJ1-4 and V is TRBV7-6, with no clear D. V was trimmed by 1 base and J by 2 bases, leaving 11 bases between them. CDR1 and CDR2 from the germline V gene are SGHVS and FNYEAQ. The CDR3 spans 16 residues. DNA for the CDR3: TGTGCCAGCAGCTTAGGCCCGACACCTACTAATGAAAAACTGTTTTTT. This codes for CASSLGPTPTNEKLFF.

The chain is built from TRBV5-6 and TRBJ2-7, with 8 positions matching TRBD1. After removal of 4 bases from V and 7 bases from J, the junction contained 13 bases not matched to a gene. Germline lookup yields CDR1 SGHDT and CDR2 YYEEEE. This CDR3 is 15 amino acids long. CDR3: CASSLAGDRPGEQYF. CDR3 bases: TGTGCCAGCAGCCTCGCCGGGGACAGGCCCGGGGAGCAGTACTTC.

The rearrangement links TRBV6-1 to TRBJ2-2; 8 nucleotides align to TRBD1. With 10 bases clipped from V and 4 bases from J, the junction kept 11 bases outside the gene matches. Per germline, CDR1 MNHNS and CDR2 SASEGT. The CDR3 contains 15 residues. The CDR3 coding sequence is TGTGCCATCCAGGTAGTTGGGACAGGCACCGGGGAGCTGTTTTTT. It codes for CAIQVVGTGTGELFF.

The chain recombines TRBV13 with TRBJ2-1; no reliable D call. Germline CDR1 and CDR2: PRHDT and FYEKMQ (reference sequence). The CDR3 length is 16 residues. The ends were cut back, 5 bases at V and 0 bases at J, with 14 bases in the middle. The CDR3 reads CASSPFPRSSYNEQFF. CDR3 DNA: TGTGCCAGCAGCCCCTTCCCGCGGAGCTCCTACAATGAGCAGTTCTTC.

Notes on this clone: At one end, the junction sequence differs from germline, possibly due to a read error. The chain recombines TRBV11-2 with TRBJ2-5; D is perhaps TRBD2 (6 bases). The germline CDR1 and CDR2 sequences are SGHAT and FQNNGV. This CDR3 spans 13 amino acids. The CDR3 sequence is CASSQEEGQTQYF. The CDR3, as DNA: TGCGCCAGCAGCCAAGAGGAGGGGCAGACCCAGTACTTC.

This clone was observed a handful of times. The gene calls are TRBV5-1 and TRBJ2-3, with 7 positions matching TRBD2. The V and J ends lost 3 bases and 2 bases, in that order; junction bases with no gene match: 15. The CDR3 runs 18 residues. CDR1 and CDR2 (germline): SGHRS, YFSETQ. CDR3 nucleotide sequence: TGCGCCAGCAGCTCCCCGAGGAGCCGACTAGCCGTCACAGATACGCAGTATTTT. Its protein product is CASSSPRSRLAVTDTQYF.

This clone was detected once. V and J are TRBV11-2 and TRBJ2-7, with 9 bases matching TRBD1. The CDR3 is made up of 16 amino acids. The trim removed 4 bases at V and 6 bases at J, leaving 13 bases unmatched. The V gene's germline CDR1 is SGHAT and CDR2 FQNNGV. CDR3 protein: CASSSFLVDRGAEQYF. DNA of the CDR3: TGTGCCAGCAGCTCTTTTTTGGTTGACAGGGGGGCCGAGCAGTACTTC.